The T cell receptor (beta chain) under discussion was sequenced for a study of blood T cells in healthy people across ages. Study-wide results and limits: PBMC samples, being unsorted, prevented any conclusive comparison of naive and antigen-experienced cells. Getting older went along with TCR beta diversity per million T cells dropping roughly linearly. Aged donors had fewer naive CD4+ cells and lower diversity than long-lived donors.

Healthy individuals of Caucasian origin from Russia, aged 6 to 90, served as donors. A sample-barcoded 5' primer and a J-beta primer mix were used in a second PCR of roughly 7 to 11 cycles. Each CDR3 protein is one row after TCRdb ran MiXCR on the 5' RACE reads. Of roughly 1.4 million distinct CDR3 sequences listed, approximately 59% are singletons. V lost 0 bases to trimming and J lost 5 bases, with 12 bases between them. Germline assignment: CDR1 SGDLS and CDR2 YYNGEE. The CDR3 totals 15 residues. This clonotype was seen a handful of times. Antigen specificity is unknown. Sequencing used blood. This receptor was obtained from a man aged 18 to 29 in good health. The V gene is TRBV9, the J gene TRBJ2-1; no firm D call. The CDR3, as DNA: TGTGCCAGCAGCGTAGGGTCCTCCGCAGACAATGAGCAGTTCTTC. It encodes CASSVGSSADNEQFF.